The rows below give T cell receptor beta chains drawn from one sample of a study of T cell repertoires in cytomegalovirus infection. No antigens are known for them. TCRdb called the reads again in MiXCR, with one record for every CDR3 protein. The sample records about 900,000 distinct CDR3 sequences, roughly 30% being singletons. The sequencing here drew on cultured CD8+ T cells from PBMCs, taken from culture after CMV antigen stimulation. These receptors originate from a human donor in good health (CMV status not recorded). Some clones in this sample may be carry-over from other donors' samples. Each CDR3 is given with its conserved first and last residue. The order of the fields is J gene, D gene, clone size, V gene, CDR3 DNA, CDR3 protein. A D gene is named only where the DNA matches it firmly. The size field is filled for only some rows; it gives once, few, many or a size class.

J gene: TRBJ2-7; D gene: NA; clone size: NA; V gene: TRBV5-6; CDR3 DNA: TGTGCCAGCAGCTCGTCGGTCTCCTACGAGCAGTACTTC; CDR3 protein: CASSSSVSYEQYF
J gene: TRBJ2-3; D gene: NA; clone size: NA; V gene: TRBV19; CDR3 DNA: TGTGCCAGTAGTCGGTTCGAGGGGGGATCGCAGTATTTT; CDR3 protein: CASSRFEGGSQYF
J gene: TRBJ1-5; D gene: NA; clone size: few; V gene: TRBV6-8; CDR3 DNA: TGTGCCAGCACTAGGGGAATGCGCAATCAGCCCCAGCATTTT; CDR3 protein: CASTRGMRNQPQHF
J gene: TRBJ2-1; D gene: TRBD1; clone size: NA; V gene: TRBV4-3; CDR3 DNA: TGCGCCAGCAGCCAGTACTCACCGGGACAGGGGGCCGATGAGCAGTTCTTC; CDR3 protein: CASSQYSPGQGADEQFF
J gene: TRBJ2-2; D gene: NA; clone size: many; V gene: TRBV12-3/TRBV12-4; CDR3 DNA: TGTGCCAGCAGCCCCCCGGTGGGTGGCGGGGAGCTGTTTTTT; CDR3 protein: CASSPPVGGGELFF
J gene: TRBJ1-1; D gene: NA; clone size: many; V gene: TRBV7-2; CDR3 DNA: TGTGCCAGCAGCTTAGAAGAGGGCCTTGAAGCTTTCTTT; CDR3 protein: CASSLEEGLEAFF
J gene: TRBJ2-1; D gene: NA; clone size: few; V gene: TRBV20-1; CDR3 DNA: TGCAGTGCTAGAGGCGGGGACTACAATGAGCAGTTCTTC; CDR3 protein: CSARGGDYNEQFF
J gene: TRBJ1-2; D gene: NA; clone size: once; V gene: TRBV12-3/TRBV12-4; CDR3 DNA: TGTGCCAGCACCGGTCTGGTCGGTACTAACTATGGCTACACCTTC; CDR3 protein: CASTGLVGTNYGYTF
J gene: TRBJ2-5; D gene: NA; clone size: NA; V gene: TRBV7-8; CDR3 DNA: TGTGCCAGCAGCTTAGGCAGCCCCAATACCCAGTACTTC; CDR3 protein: CASSLGSPNTQYF
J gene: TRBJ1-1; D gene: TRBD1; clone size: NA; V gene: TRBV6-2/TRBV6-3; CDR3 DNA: TGTGCCAGCAAAGACAGGGCCCCTGAAGCTTTCTTT; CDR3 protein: CASKDRAPEAFF
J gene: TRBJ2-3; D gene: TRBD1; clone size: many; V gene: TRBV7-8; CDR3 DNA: TGTGCCAGCAGCATCCGGGACAGGCTCACAGATACGCAGTATTTT; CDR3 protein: CASSIRDRLTDTQYF
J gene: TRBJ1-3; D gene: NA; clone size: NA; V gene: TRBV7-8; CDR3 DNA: TGTGCCAGCAGCTTAGACAGGGTTGGAAACACCATATATTTT; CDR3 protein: CASSLDRVGNTIYF
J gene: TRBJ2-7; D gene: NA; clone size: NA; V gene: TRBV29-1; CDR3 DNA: TGCAGCGTTGAAGGACTAGGAGGGGGTACGGGGTACGAGCAGTACTTC; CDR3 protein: CSVEGLGGGTGYEQYF
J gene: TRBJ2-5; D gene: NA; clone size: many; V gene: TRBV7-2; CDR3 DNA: TGTGCCAGCAGCCTGCGAGGGGGGCCGAGGGAGACCCAGTACTTC; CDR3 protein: CASSLRGGPRETQYF
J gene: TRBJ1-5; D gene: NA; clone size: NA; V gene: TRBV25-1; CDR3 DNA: TGTGCCAGCAGTGAATGGGTCGGGGCCCAGCATTTT; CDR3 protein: CASSEWVGAQHF
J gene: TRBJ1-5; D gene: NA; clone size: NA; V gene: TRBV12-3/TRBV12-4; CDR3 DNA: TGTGCCAGCAGTTCGTACGGGACTCAGGGCCCCAATCAGCCCCAGCATTTT; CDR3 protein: CASSSYGTQGPNQPQHF
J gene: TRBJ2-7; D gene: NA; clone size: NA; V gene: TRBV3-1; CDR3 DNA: TGTGCCAGCAGCCAAGGGCTGTCCCTCCTCTACGAGCAGTACTTC; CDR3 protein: CASSQGLSLLYEQYF
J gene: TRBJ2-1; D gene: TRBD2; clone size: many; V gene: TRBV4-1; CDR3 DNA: TGCGCCAGCAGCCGAAACCAGGGACTAGCGGGGGAGAATGAGCAGTTCTTC; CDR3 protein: CASSRNQGLAGENEQFF
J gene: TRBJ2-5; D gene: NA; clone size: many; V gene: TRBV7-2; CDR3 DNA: TGTGCCAGCAGCTTAGCTGTGAGAAAAGAGACCCAGTACTTC; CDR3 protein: CASSLAVRKETQYF
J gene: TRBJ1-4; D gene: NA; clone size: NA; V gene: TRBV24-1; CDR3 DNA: TGTGCCACCAGTGGGTCAGATGAAAAACTGTTTTTT; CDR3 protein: CATSGSDEKLFF
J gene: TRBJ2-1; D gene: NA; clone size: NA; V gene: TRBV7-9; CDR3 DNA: TGTGCCAGCAGCCCATGGGGTACCGGTGAGCAGTTCTTC; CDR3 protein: CASSPWGTGEQFF
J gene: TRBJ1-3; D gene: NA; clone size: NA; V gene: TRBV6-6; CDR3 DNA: TGTGCCAGCAGTTACGGGGGTAACACCATATATTTT; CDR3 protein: CASSYGGNTIYF
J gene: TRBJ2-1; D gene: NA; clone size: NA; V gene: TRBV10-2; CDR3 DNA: TGCGCCAGCAAGGACACTTACAATGAGCAGTTCTTC; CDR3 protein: CASKDTYNEQFF
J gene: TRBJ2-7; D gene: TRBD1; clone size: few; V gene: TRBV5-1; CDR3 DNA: TGCGCCAGCAGCCCCGGGACAGGGAGGACACGCGAGCAGTACTTC; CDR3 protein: CASSPGTGRTREQYF
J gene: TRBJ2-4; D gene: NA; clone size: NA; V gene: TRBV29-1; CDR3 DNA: TGCAGCGTTGAAGCCCCTAGGGGCAAAAACATTCAGTACTTC; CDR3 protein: CSVEAPRGKNIQYF
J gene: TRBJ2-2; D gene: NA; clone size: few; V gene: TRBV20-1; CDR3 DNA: TGCAGTGCTAGAGATTTCTTAGGCAACACCGGGGAGCTGTTTTTT; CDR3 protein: CSARDFLGNTGELFF
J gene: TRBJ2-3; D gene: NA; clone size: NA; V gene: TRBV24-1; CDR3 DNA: TGTGCCACCAGTGCCCCCTTAACCGTAGGTTCAGATACGCAGTATTTT; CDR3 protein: CATSAPLTVGSDTQYF
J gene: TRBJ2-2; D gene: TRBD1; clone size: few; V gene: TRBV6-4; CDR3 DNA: TGTGCCAGCAGTCCTGGGACAGGGGCCACCGGGGAGCTGTTTTTT; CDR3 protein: CASSPGTGATGELFF
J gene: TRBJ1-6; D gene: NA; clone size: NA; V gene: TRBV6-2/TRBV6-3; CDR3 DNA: TGTGCCAGCAGTTACGCGGGGCTGGAGCCCCTCCACTTT; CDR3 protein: CASSYAGLEPLHF